This is a list of T cell receptor beta chains from one sample in a study of blood T cell repertoires in COVID-19. Method: immunoSEQ multiplex PCR; TCRdb's copy keeps in-frame clones and lacks some. The data contain hundreds of thousands of clones, approximately 83% of them singletons. Sequenced material: peripheral blood. These receptors were taken from a woman aged 25 to 45 who had recovered from COVID-19. Both conserved end residues are part of each CDR3.

TRBV3-1/TRBV3-2 CASSQRGQGALEKLFF
TRBV19 CASSILLGTGRTDTQYF
TRBV3-1/TRBV3-2 CASSQDGEGHQPQHF
TRBV24-1 CATSDLDSGSRNEQFF
TRBV7-3 CASRLIPGQGADEQFF
TRBV4-1 CASSPNSGPYEQYF
TRBV14 CASSQDIRTGSEQYF
TRBV28 CASSWLTGGFPYEQYF
TRBV3-1/TRBV3-2 CASSPRTRSAEAFF
TRBV6-5 CASSYLAPGQGIHF
TRBV6-5 CASARGDTEAFF
TRBV6-4 CASRERGKETQYF
TRBV5-4 CASSLAEVTEAFF
TRBV11-2 CASSLDLAGGPLYGGELFF
TRBV11-2 CASSPGQGTLNTEAFF
TRBV7-3 CASSLSPSSYNEQFF
TRBV5-1 CASSPTGDSRETQYF
TRBV19 CASSIVSPSNEQFF
TRBV30 CAWERGGTYEQYF
TRBV19 CASSITDLSGNTIYF
TRBV4-1 CASSSATGLNTEAFF
TRBV11-3 CASSLELWGENTGELFF
TRBV6-2/TRBV6-3 CASSYDPGTGGSYNSPLHF
TRBV4-2 CASSLTTGEAGELFF
TRBV12-3/TRBV12-4 CASSPRKDQPQHF
TRBV12-3/TRBV12-4 CASSSIPGETQYF
TRBV5-1 CASSRQGLNGGGYEQYF
TRBV28 CASSLRATEAFF
TRBV6-5 CASSREQGNSPLHF
TRBV2 CATSSGELYEQYF
TRBV3-1/TRBV3-2 CASSQDDRDADTQYF
TRBV9 CASSVVPAGGETQYF
TRBV19 CASSIEGEQFF
TRBV7-9 CASSPFGETQYF
TRBV28 CASTPLAVGGEQYF
TRBV5-5 CASTSDRGNSPLHF
TRBV19 CASTIGQGYGYTF